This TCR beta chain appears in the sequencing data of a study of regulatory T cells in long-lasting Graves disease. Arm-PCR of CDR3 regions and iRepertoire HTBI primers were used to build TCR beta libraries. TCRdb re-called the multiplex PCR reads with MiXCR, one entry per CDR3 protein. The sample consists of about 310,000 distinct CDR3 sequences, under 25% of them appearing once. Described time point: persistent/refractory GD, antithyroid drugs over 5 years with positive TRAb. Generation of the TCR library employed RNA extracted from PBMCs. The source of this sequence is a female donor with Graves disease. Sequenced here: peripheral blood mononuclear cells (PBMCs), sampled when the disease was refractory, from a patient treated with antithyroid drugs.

Here the CDR3 DNA reads TGCAGTGCTAAGACTAGCGGGTTCGTTTACGAGCAGTACTTC. This encodes CSAKTSGFVYEQYF. V gene TRBV20-1 combines with J gene TRBJ2-7, with 10 nucleotides matching TRBD2. The junction had 7 bases not matched to a gene; V was cut back by 4 bases and J by 4 bases. CDR1 is DFQATT, CDR2 SNEGSKA, per germline (reference sequence). There are 14 residues in the CDR3.